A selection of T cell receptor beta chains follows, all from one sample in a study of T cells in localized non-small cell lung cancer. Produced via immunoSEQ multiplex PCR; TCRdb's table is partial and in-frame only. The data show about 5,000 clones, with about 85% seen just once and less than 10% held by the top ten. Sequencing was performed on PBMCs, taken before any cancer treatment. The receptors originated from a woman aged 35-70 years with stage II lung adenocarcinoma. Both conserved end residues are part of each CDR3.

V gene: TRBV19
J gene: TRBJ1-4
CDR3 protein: CASRLRGTENILFF

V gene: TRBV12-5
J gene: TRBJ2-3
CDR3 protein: CASGLASRTDTQYF

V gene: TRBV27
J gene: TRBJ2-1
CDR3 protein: CASSPATGSYNEQFF

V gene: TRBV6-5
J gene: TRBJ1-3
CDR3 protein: CASSSVPSGNTIYF

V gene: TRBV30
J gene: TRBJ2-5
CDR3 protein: CAWSVRGAGGETQYF

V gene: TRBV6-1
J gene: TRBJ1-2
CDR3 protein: CASSDAGYGYTF

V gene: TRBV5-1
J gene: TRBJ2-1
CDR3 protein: CASSRQVGDEQFF

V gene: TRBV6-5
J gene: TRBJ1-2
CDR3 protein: CASSGRDSYNYGYTF

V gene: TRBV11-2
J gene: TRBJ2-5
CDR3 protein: CASSGQTQYF

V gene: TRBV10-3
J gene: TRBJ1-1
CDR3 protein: CAIKWRSNTEAFF

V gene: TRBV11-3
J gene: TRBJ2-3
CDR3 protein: CASSLGGQGVSDTQYF

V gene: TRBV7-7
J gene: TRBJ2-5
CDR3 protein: CASSPGGGSLQETQYF

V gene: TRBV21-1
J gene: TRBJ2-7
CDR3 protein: CAKTTSEQYF

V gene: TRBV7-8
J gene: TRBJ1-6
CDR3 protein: CASSSWTGEASPLHF

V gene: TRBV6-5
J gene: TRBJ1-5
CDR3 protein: CASGYREGQPQHF

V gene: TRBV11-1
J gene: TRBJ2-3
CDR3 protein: CASSPRERVADTQYF

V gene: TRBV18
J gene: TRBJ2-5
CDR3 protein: CASSPPGRLYQETQYF

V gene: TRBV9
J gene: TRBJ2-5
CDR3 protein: CASSVESRETQYF

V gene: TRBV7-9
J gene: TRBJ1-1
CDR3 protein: CASSLVRDTEAFF

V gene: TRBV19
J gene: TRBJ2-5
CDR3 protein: CASSISAQETQYF

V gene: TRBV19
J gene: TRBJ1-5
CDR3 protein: CASSIKWGDQPQHF

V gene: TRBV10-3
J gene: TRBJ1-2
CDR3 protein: CAISEGQGRGYTF

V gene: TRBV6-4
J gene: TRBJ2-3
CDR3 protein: CASSAGESTDTQYF

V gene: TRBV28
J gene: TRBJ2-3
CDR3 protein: CASSPGSGVSDTQYF

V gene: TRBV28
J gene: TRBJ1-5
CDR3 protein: CASKATGFSNQPQHF

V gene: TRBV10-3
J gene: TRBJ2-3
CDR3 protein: CAISLPGVGKTDTQYF

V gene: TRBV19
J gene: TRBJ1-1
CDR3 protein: CASSSPAMNTEAFF

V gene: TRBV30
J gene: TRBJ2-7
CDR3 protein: CASGQSSYEQYF

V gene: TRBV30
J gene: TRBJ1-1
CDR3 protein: CAWRQTENTEAFF

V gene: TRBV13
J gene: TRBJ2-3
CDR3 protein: CASSSHPGQQGQSTDTQYF

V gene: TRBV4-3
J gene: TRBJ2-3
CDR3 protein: CASSLADITDTQYF

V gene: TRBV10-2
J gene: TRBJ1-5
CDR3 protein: CASTQGSNQPQHF

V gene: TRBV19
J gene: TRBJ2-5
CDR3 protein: CASSIGKGTQYF

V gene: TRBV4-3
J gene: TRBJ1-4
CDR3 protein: CASSRNRGNNEKLFF

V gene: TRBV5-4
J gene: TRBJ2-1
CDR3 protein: CASSAEVSGVEQFF

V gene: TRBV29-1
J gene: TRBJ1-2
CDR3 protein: CSARQGASYGYTF

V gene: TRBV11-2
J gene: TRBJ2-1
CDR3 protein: CASSFGGHRGRSYNEQFF

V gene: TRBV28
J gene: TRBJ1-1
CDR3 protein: CASSMEGAHTEAFF

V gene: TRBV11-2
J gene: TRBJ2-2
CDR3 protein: CASSQQGRFTGELFF

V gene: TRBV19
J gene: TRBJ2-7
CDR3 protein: CASSSLEGAAWEQYF